The present T cell receptor (beta chain) was sequenced within a study of T cells after yellow fever vaccination. General study points: High-abundance clonotypes from the bulk population could contaminate FACS-sorted repertoires. Compared with primary, the secondary response was weaker and peaked at day 5, not 15.

A universal primer site and UMIs were added as TCR cDNA was made by 5'RACE template switching. MiXCR, applied by TCRdb to the 5' RACE reads, yields one record per CDR3 protein. Of some 300,000 distinct CDR3 sequences in the sample, 8.7% were seen once. CDR3 size: 14 residues. About this clonotype itself: What it recognizes is unknown.

The receptor's source is a man aged 18 to 30 who received the YFV17D yellow fever vaccine. V is TRBV21-1 and J is TRBJ2-5; the D call TRBD1 from the table was never checked on the DNA. TRBV21-1 represents a pseudogene. Material: CD4+ T cells sorted from PBMCs, obtained 5 days after the yellow fever booster vaccination. CDR3 region: CASSRQGRAETQYF. The CDR3 DNA sequence: TGTGCCAGCAGTAGACAGGGAAGGGCAGAGACCCAGTACTTC.